The 18 T cell receptor beta chains below were found in one sample sequenced in a study of CD8 T cells in ankylosing spondylitis. TCRdb re-called the 5' RACE reads with MiXCR, one entry per CDR3 protein. The sample holds about 540,000 distinct CDR3 sequences; roughly 12% are singletons and the top ten take approximately 6.3%. Their cognate antigens are unknown. Study conclusions and caveats: What seemed typical of ankylosing spondylitis blood was a TCR beta motif built from eight highly homologous variants.

The sequenced sample was blood, either unsorted or a sorted T cell fraction (not recorded which). Every receptor here comes from a male donor with ankylosing spondylitis.

J is TRBJ2-5 and V is TRBV9, with 13 positions matching TRBD2. The CDR3 has 18 residues. The V segment lost 3 bases and the J segment 3 bases; nucleotides outside the gene matches: 11. The germline V gene encodes CDR1 SGDLS and CDR2 YYNGEE. CDR3 DNA: TGTGCCAGCAGCGACCCGGGACTAGCGGGACCCGCGGAAGAGACCCAGTACTTC. This encodes CASSDPGLAGPAEETQYF.

A few counts support this clonotype. This chain joins TRBV18 and TRBJ2-5; 7 nucleotides agree with TRBD1. V lost 2 bases to trimming and J lost 5 bases; unmatched junction nucleotides: 5. In germline, CDR1 is KGHSH, CDR2 LQKENI. CDR3 length: 14 amino acids. The CDR3 loop reads CASSPSGQMETQYF. The CDR3 nucleotides are TGTGCCAGCTCACCATCGGGACAGATGGAGACCCAGTACTTC. Based on the CDR3 plus reference TRBV18 and TRBJ2-5, the full variable domain is NAGVMQNPRHLVRRRGQEARLRCSPMKGHSHVYWYRQLPEEGLKFMVYLQKENIIDESGMPKERFSAEFPKEGPSILRIQQVVRGDSAAYFCASSPSGQMETQYFGPGTRLLVL.

This clonotype was seen a handful of times. CDR3 coding DNA: TGCGCCAGCAGCTTGGATGGGGGGTCCGTTGAAGCTTTCTTT. It is translated as CASSLDGGSVEAFF. The chain links TRBV5-1 to TRBJ1-1; maybe TRBD1 (5 bases). Germline V CDR1 and CDR2: SGHRS, YFSETQ. Deletions cut 0 bases from V and 7 bases from J, with 13 bases between. The CDR3 is made up of 14 amino acids.

A few counts support this clonotype. This rearrangement joins TRBV5-8 to TRBJ2-1; 14 bases are shared with TRBD2. This CDR3 contains 15 residues. In germline, CDR1 is SGHTS, CDR2 YDEGEE. V lost 4 bases to trimming and J lost 9 bases; unmatched junction nucleotides: 6. The DNA for the CDR3 is TGTGCCAGCAGCAAGGGACTAGCGGGAGCCGGTGAGCAGTTCTTC. Its protein product is CASSKGLAGAGEQFF.

The table lists this clonotype with a few counts. The chain carries TRBV9 and TRBJ1-1; no clear D gene. The V gene's germline CDR1 is SGDLS and CDR2 YYNGEE. This CDR3 has 15 amino acids. V lost 4 bases and J 1 base, leaving 14 bases between the germline ends. CDR3 loop: CASSKLRVTNTEAFF. The CDR3 nucleotides are TGTGCCAGCAGCAAACTACGGGTTACGAACACTGAAGCTTTCTTT.

This clonotype showed up just a few times. The J gene is TRBJ2-2, the V gene TRBV7-2; D not certain. V gave up 0 bases and J gave up 3 bases, with 5 bases separating them. The CDR3 has 14 amino acids. In germline, CDR1 is SGHTA, CDR2 FQGNSA. This CDR3 reads CASSLATYTGELFF. CDR3 bases: TGTGCCAGCAGCTTAGCGACTTACACCGGGGAGCTGTTTTTT.

V gene TRBV29-1 combines with J gene TRBJ2-2; D may correspond to TRBD1 or TRBD2 (5 bases each). Deletions cut 1 base from V and 2 bases from J, with 8 bases between. Germline V lookup: CDR1 SQVTM, CDR2 ANQGSEA. This CDR3 spans 14 amino acids. In DNA form, the CDR3 reads TGCAGCGTTGAAGGGGGGTTCAACACCGGGGAGCTGTTTTTT. Translated: CSVEGGFNTGELFF.

The genes are TRBV14 and TRBJ2-3; 9 positions agree with TRBD1. The V segment lost 1 base and the J segment 2 bases; nucleotides outside the gene matches: 7. The CDR3 spans 17 residues. Germline V gene lookup returns CDR1 SGHDN and CDR2 FVKESK. The DNA of the CDR3 is TGTGCCAGCAGCCAAGCGAAACAGGGGGCCACCACAGATACGCAGTATTTT. This translates into CASSQAKQGATTDTQYF. The variable domain in full, completed from reference TRBV14 and TRBJ2-3, reads EAGVTQFPSHSVIEKGQTVTLRCDPISGHDNLYWYRRVMGKEIKFLLHFVKESKQDESGMPNNRFLAERTGGTYSTLKVQPAELEDSGVYFCASSQAKQGATTDTQYFGPGTRLTVL.

This clonotype showed up just a few times. The gene calls are TRBV20-1 and TRBJ2-1, with D perhaps matching TRBD2 (6 bases). CDR3 length equals 14 residues. Germline CDR1 is DFQATT and CDR2 is SNEGSKA (reference sequence). The V and J ends lost 1 base and 3 bases respectively, with 10 bases between them. This chain's CDR3 is CSARGAGSYNEQFF. In DNA, the CDR3 is TGCAGTGCTAGAGGTGCGGGAAGCTACAATGAGCAGTTCTTC.

This chain links TRBV11-2 with TRBJ1-3, with a possible D match to TRBD1 (5 bases). The V end lost 6 bases, the J end lost 9 bases, and 15 bases lay between the germline ends. Germline V CDR1 and CDR2: SGHAT, FQNNGV. The length of the CDR3 is 13 residues. CDR3 in amino acids: CASSRGWDFTIYF. The CDR3 coding sequence is TGTGCCAGCAGTAGGGGATGGGACTTCACCATATATTTT.

This clonotype was counted many times. The junction departs from the called germline gene at one end, perhaps through a read error. The chain carries TRBV10-3 and TRBJ2-6; D not resolved. Germline-derived CDR1 and CDR2 are ENHRY and SYGVKD. This CDR3 region has 13 residues. CDR3 nucleotides: TGTGCCATCAGGGAGTCTGGGGCCAACGTCCTGACTTTC. Its protein is CAIRESGANVLTF.

In its sample, this clonotype was seen many times. This chain links TRBV7-2 with TRBJ2-7; TRBD1 aligns across 12 bases. Germline trimming cut 7 bases from V and 6 bases from J; bases unmatched to any gene: 10. The germline V gene has CDR1 SGHTA and CDR2 FQGNSA. This CDR3 is 15 amino acids long. CDR3 nucleotides: TGTGCCAGCACCGTAGTGGGACAGGGGGCTGGCGAGCAGTACTTC. Its protein is CASTVVGQGAGEQYF.

This clonotype was counted only a few times. The chain carries TRBV13 and TRBJ2-1, with a possible D match to TRBD2 (6 bases). V shed 2 bases and J shed 3 bases, with 14 bases lying between them. Germline V gene data show CDR1 as PRHDT and CDR2 as FYEKMQ (reference sequence). The CDR3 runs 16 residues. The DNA for the CDR3 is TGTGCCAGCAGCTTACCCCCGGGACTCCACTACAATGAGCAGTTCTTC. It is translated as CASSLPPGLHYNEQFF.

The rearrangement links TRBV20-1 to TRBJ1-5; D is ambiguous. Germline loops: CDR1 DFQATT, CDR2 SNEGSKA (reference sequence). CDR3 size: 13 residues. V was shortened by 1 base and J by 0 bases, with 4 bases between the two germline ends. The CDR3 loop is CSARVYSNQPQHF. The CDR3 nucleotides read TGCAGTGCTAGAGTGTATAGCAATCAGCCCCAGCATTTT.

Ten or more counts support this clonotype. This chain connects TRBV28 to TRBJ2-4; D not resolved. Deletions cut 3 bases from V and 9 bases from J, with 6 bases between. From germline, CDR1 is MDHEN and CDR2 SYDVKM. The CDR3 runs to 11 residues. The CDR3: CASSLSGIQYF. CDR3 coding DNA: TGTGCCAGCAGTTTGTCGGGCATTCAGTACTTC.

This clonotype was seen only a few times. V and J are TRBV5-1 and TRBJ2-1; D gene unclear. Between the trimmed V and J ends, which lost 2 bases and 6 bases, there was a span of 18 bases. Germline V gene sequence: CDR1 SGHRS, CDR2 YFSETQ. The CDR3 is made up of 16 amino acids. CDR3 sequence reads: CASSLSGGTHTNEQFF. DNA of the CDR3: TGCGCCAGCAGCTTAAGTGGCGGCACTCACACCAATGAGCAGTTCTTC.

This clonotype was counted only a few times. The V and J genes are TRBV20-1 and TRBJ1-1, with 9 bases aligning to TRBD1. Germline V gene sequence: CDR1 DFQATT, CDR2 SNEGSKA (reference sequence). Trimming took 2 bases from V and 0 from J; bases not matched to a gene: 10. CDR3 length: 17 amino acids. The CDR3: CSARPIGTGTMNTEAFF. DNA for the CDR3: TGCAGTGCTAGACCGATAGGGACAGGGACCATGAACACTGAAGCTTTCTTT.

V gene TRBV5-6 combines with J gene TRBJ2-3; D is unclear. Per germline, CDR1 SGHDT and CDR2 YYEEEE. V lost 2 bases to trimming and J lost 4 bases, with 8 bases between them. This CDR3 has 13 amino acids. The CDR3 nucleotides are TGTGCCAGCAGCTTAAGCTACCCAGATACGCAGTATTTT. It specifies CASSLSYPDTQYF.